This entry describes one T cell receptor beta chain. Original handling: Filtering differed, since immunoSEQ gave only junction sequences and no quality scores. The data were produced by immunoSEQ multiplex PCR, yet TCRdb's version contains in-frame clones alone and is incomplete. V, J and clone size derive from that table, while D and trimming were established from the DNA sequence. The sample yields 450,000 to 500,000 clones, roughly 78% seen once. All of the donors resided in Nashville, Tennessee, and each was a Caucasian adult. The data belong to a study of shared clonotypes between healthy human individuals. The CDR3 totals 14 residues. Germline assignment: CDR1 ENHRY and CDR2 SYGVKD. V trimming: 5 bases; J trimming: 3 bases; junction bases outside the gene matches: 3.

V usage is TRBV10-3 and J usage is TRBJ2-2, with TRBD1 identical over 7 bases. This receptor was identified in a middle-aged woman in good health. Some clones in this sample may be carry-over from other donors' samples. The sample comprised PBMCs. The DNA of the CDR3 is TGTGCCATCAGTAGCCAGGGGGACACCGGGGAGCTGTTTTTT. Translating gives CAISSQGDTGELFF.